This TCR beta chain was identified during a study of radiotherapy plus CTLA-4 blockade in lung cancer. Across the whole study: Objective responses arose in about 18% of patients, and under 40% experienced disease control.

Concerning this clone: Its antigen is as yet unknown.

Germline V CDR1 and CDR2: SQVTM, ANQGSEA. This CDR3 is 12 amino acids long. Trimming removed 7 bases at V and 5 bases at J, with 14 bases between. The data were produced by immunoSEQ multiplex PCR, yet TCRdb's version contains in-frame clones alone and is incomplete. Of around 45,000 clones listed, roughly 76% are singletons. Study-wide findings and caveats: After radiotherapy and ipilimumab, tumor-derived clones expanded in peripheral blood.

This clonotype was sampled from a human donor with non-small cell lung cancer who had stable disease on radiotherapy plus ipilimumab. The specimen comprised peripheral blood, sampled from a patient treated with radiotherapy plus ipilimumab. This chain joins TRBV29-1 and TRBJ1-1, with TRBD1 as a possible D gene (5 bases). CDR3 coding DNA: TGCAGCGGGTCTAGACAGAATACTGAAGCTTTCTTT. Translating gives CSGSRQNTEAFF.